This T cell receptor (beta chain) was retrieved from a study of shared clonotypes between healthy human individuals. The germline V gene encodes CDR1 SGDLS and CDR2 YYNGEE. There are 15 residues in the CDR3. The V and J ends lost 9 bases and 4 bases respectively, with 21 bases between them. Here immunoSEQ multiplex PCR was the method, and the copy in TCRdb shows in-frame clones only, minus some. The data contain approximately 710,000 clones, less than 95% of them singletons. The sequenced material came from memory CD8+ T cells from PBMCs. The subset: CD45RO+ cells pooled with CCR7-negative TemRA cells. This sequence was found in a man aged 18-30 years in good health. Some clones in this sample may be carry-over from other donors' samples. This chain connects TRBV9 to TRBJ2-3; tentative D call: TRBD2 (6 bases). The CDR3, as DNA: TGTGCCACCTCGCCAGGTGGCGGGAAGGCAGATACGCAGTATTTT. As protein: CATSPGGGKADTQYF. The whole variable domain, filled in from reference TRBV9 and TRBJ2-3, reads DSGVTQTPKHLITATGQRVTLRCSPRSGDLSVYWYQQSLDQGLQFLIQYYNGEERAKGNILERFSAQQFPDLHSELNLSSLELGDSALYFCATSPGGGKADTQYFGPGTRLTVL.